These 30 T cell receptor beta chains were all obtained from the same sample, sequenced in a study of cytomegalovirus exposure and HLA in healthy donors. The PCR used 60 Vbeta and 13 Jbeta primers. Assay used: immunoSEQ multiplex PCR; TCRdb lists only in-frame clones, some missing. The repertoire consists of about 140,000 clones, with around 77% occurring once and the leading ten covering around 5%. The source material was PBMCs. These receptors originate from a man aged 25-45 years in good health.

The CDR3 DNA reads as TGCGCCAGCAGCTTGGTAGCGACTGGCGAGCAGTACTTC. This translates into CASSLVATGEQYF. The chain uses TRBV5-1 and TRBJ2-7; maybe TRBD2 (5 bases). V was shortened by 0 bases and J by 6 bases, with 10 bases between the two germline ends. The CDR3 has 13 residues. CDR1 is SGHRS, CDR2 YFSETQ, per germline.

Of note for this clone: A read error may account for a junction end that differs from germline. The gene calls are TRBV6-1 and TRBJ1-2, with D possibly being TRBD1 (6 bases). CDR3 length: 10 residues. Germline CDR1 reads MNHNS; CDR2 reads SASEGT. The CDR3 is CASSDTTGSF. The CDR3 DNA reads TGTGCCAGCAGTGACACGACAGGTAGCTTC.

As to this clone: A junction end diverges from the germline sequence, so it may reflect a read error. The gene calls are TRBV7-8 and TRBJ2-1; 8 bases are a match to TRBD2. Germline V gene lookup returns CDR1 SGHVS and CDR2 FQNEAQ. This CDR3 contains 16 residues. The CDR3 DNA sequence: TGTGCCAGCAGATTAGGCGGGGGGAGCTCCTACAATGAGCAGTTCTTC. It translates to CASRLGGGSSYNEQFF.

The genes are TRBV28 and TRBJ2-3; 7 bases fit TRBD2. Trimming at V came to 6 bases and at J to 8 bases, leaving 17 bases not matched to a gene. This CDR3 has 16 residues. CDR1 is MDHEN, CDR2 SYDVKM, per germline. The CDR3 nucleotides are TGTGCCAGCAGCTCTAAAGCGGGGAGCATAGCTTTTACGCAGTATTTT. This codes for CASSSKAGSIAFTQYF.

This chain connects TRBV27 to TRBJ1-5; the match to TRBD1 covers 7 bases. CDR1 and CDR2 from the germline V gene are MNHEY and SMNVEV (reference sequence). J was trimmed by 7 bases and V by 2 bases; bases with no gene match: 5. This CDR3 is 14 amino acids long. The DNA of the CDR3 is TGTGCCAGCAGTTTAGGCGTGACAGGGCAGCCCCAGCATTTT. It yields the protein CASSLGVTGQPQHF.

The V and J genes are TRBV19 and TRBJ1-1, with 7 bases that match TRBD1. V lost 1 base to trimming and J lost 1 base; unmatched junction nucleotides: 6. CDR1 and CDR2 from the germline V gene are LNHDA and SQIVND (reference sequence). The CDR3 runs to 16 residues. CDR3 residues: CASSIVQGNQNTEAFF. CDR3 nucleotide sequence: TGTGCCAGTAGTATAGTACAGGGGAACCAGAACACTGAAGCTTTCTTT. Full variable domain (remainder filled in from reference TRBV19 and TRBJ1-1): DGGITQSPKYLFRKEGQNVTLSCEQNLNHDAMYWYRQDPGQGLRLIYYSQIVNDFQKGDIAEGYSVSREKKESFPLTVTSAQKNPTAFYLCASSIVQGNQNTEAFFGQGTRLTVV.

The CDR3 loop reads CASSMGGARGEKLFF. Here the CDR3 DNA reads TGTGCCAGTAGTATGGGGGGGGCGCGGGGTGAAAAACTGTTTTTT. The chain couples TRBV19 to TRBJ1-4; tentative D call: TRBD1 (6 bases). V was cut by 3 bases and J by 7 bases, with 15 bases left in between. The germline gives CDR1 LNHDA, CDR2 SQIVND (reference sequence). CDR3 length: 15 amino acids.

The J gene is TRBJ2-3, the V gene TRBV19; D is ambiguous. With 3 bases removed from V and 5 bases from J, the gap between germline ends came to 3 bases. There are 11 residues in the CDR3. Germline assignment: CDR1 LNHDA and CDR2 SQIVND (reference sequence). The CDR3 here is CASSMRDTQYF. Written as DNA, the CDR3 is TGTGCCAGTAGTATGCGAGATACGCAGTATTTT. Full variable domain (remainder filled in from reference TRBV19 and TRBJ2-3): DGGITQSPKYLFRKEGQNVTLSCEQNLNHDAMYWYRQDPGQGLRLIYYSQIVNDFQKGDIAEGYSVSREKKESFPLTVTSAQKNPTAFYLCASSMRDTQYFGPGTRLTVL.

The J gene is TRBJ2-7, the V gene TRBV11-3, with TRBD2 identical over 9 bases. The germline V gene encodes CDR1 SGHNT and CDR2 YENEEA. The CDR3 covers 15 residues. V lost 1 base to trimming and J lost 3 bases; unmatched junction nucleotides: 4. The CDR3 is CASSLGASGIYEQYF. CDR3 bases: TGTGCCAGCAGCTTAGGTGCTAGCGGGATCTACGAGCAGTACTTC.

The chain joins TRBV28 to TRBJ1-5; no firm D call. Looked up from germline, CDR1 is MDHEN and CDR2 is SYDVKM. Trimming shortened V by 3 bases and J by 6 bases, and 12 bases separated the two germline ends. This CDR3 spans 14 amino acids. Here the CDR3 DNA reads TGTGCCAGCAGTTTTGAGGGCCTCGGTCAGCCCCAGCATTTT. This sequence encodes CASSFEGLGQPQHF.

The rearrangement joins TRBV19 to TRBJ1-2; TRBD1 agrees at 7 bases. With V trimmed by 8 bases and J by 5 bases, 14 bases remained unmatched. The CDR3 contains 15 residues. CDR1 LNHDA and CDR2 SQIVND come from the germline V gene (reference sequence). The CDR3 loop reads CASRPKGTVSYGYTF. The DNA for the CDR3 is TGTGCCAGTCGCCCCAAGGGGACAGTTTCTTATGGCTACACCTTC. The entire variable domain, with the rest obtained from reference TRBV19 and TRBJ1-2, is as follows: DGGITQSPKYLFRKEGQNVTLSCEQNLNHDAMYWYRQDPGQGLRLIYYSQIVNDFQKGDIAEGYSVSREKKESFPLTVTSAQKNPTAFYLCASRPKGTVSYGYTFGSGTRLTVV.

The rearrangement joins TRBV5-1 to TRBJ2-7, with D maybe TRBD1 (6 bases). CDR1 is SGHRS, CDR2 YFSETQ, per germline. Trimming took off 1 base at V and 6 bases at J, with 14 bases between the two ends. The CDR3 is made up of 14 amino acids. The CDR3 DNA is TGCGCCAGCAGCTTGAGAATCCAGGGGAGCGAGCAGTACTTC. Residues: CASSLRIQGSEQYF.

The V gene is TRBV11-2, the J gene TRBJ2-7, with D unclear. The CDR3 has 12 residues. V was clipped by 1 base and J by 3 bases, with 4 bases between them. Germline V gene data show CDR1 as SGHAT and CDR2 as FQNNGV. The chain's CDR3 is CASSLGLYEQYF. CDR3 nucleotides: TGTGCCAGCAGCTTAGGGCTCTACGAGCAGTACTTC.

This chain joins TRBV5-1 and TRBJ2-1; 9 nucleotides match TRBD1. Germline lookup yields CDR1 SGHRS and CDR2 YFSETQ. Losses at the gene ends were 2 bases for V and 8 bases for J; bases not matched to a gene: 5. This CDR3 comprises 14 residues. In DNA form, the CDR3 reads TGCGCCAGCAGCTTACAGGGGGCGTCTGATGAGCAGTTCTTC. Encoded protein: CASSLQGASDEQFF.

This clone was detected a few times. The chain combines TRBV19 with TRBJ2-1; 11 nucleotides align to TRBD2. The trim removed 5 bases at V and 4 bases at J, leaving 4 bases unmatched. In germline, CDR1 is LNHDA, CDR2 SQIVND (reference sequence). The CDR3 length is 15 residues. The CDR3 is CASSPSSGRYNEQFF. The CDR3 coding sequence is TGTGCCAGTAGTCCCTCTAGCGGGAGGTACAATGAGCAGTTCTTC. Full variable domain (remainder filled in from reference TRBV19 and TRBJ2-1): DGGITQSPKYLFRKEGQNVTLSCEQNLNHDAMYWYRQDPGQGLRLIYYSQIVNDFQKGDIAEGYSVSREKKESFPLTVTSAQKNPTAFYLCASSPSSGRYNEQFFGPGTRLTVL.

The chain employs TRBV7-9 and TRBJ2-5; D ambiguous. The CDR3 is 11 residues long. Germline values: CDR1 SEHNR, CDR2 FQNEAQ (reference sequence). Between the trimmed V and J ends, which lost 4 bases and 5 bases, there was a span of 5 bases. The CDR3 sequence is CASSSMETQYF. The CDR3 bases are TGTGCCAGCAGCTCCATGGAGACCCAGTACTTC.

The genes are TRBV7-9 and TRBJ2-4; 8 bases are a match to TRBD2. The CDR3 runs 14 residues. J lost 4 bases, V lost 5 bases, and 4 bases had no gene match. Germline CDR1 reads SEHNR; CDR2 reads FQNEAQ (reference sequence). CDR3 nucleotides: TGTGCCAGCAGCCCCGGGGGGGTTAAAAACATTCAGTACTTC. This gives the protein CASSPGGVKNIQYF.

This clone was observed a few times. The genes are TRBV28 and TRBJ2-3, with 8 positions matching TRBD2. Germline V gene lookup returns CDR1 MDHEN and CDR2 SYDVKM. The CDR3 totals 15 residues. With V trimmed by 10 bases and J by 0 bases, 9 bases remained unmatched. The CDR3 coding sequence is TGTGCCACCATCGGGGGGGGACTTAGCACAGATACGCAGTATTTT. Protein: CATIGGGLSTDTQYF.

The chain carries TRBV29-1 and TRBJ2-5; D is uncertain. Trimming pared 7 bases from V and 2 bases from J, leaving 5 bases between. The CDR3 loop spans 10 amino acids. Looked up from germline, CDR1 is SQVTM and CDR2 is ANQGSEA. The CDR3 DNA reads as TGCAGCGGAGATCAAGAGACCCAGTACTTC. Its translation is CSGDQETQYF.

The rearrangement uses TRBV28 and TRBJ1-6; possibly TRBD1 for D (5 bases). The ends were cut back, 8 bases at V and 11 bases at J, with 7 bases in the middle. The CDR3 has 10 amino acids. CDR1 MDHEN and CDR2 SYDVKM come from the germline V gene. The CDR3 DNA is TGTGCCAGCGGGGCTACACCCCTCCACTTT. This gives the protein CASGATPLHF.

The CDR3 DNA follows: TGTGCCAGCAGTTTCCTAGCGGGGAAACCACGGGATGAGCAGTTCTTC. It codes for CASSFLAGKPRDEQFF. The genes are TRBV27 and TRBJ2-1, with TRBD2 matching over 9 bases. Trimming cost V 3 bases and J 8 bases; bases outside gene matches: 11. The CDR3 totals 16 residues. CDR1 and CDR2 from the germline V gene are MNHEY and SMNVEV (reference sequence).

The CDR3 coding sequence is TGTGCCAGCAGTCTGGACAGGGTCGGGCCCTACGAGCAGTACTTC. Protein: CASSLDRVGPYEQYF. This rearrangement joins TRBV27 to TRBJ2-5; 8 nucleotides line up with TRBD1. The J call may be wrong; the DNA end is better matched by TRBJ2-7. Per the germline V gene, CDR1 is MNHEY and CDR2 is SMNVEV (reference sequence). The CDR3 loop spans 15 amino acids.

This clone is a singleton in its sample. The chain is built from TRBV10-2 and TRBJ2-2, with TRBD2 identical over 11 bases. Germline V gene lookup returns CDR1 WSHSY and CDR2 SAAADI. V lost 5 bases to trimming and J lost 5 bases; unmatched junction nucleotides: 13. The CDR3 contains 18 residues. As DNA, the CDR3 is TGCGCCAGCAGTTGGCTAGCGGGAGGCCTCTGGACGACCGGGGAGCTGTTTTTT. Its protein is CASSWLAGGLWTTGELFF.

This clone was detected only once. DNA for the CDR3: TGCGCCAGCAGCCAAGGCTGGCGGGAGACCCAGTACTTC. Its translation: CASSQGWRETQYF. The chain employs TRBV4-1 and TRBJ2-5; D is undetermined. Trimming left V 1 base short and J 5 bases short, with 8 bases between. The CDR3 length is 13 residues. In germline, CDR1 is MGHRA, CDR2 YSYEKL.

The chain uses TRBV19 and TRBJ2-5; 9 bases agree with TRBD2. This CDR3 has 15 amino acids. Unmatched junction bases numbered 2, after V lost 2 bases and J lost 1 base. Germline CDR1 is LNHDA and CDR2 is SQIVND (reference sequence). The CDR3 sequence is CASSIIAGAQETQYF. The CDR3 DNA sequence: TGTGCCAGTAGTATAATAGCGGGGGCCCAAGAGACCCAGTACTTC.

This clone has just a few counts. CDR3 nucleotide sequence: TGTGCCTGGACCCCCTCGGGTTTCGGTGAAAAACTGTTTTTT. Translating it yields CAWTPSGFGEKLFF. This chain links TRBV30 with TRBJ1-4; no clear D. This CDR3 is built from 14 residues. Germline V gene data show CDR1 as GTSNPN and CDR2 as SVGIG (reference sequence). V was cut by 4 bases and J by 7 bases, with 16 bases left in between.

The CDR3 region has the DNA TGTGCCAGCAGCTTAGCCCTGGGGGCTACCGGGGAGCTGTTTTTT. This gives the protein CASSLALGATGELFF. V is TRBV7-9 and J is TRBJ2-2; perhaps TRBD1 as D (6 bases). This CDR3 is built from 15 residues. The germline V and J ends were trimmed by 0 bases and 5 bases, with 10 bases remaining between them. The germline V gene encodes CDR1 SEHNR and CDR2 FQNEAQ (reference sequence).

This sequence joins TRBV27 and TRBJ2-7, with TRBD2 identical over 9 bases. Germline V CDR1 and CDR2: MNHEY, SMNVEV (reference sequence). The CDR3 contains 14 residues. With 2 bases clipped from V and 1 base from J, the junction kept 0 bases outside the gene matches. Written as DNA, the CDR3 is TGTGCCAGCAGTTTAACTAGCGGGTCCTACGAGCAGTACTTC. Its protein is CASSLTSGSYEQYF.

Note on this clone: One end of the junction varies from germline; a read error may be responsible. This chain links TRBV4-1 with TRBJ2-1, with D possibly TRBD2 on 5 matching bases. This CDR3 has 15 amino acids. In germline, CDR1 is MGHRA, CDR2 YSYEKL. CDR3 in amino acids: CASSLVLASDNEQFF. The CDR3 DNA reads TGCGCCAGCAGCCTTGTCCTAGCCTCCGACAATGAGCAGTTCTTC.

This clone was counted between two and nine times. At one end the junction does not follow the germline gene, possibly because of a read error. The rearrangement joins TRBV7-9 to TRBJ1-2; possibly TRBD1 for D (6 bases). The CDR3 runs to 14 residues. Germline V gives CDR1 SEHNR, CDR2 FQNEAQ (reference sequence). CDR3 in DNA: TGTTCCAGCAGCCGCCGGCTGGACAGCTATGGCTACACCTTC. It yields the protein CSSSRRLDSYGYTF. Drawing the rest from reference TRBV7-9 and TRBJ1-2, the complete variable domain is DTGVSQNPRHKITKRGQNVTFRCDPISEHNRLYWYRQTLGQGPEFLTYFQNEAQLEKSRLLSDRFSAERPKGSFSTLEIQRTEQGDSAMYLCSSSRRLDSYGYTFGSGTRLTVV.